The rows below give T cell receptor beta chains drawn from one sample of a study of control samples from healthy donors and cancer patients. The table came from immunoSEQ multiplex PCR; TCRdb's copy has only in-frame clones and leaves some out. The table records 57,000 or so clones, 90% of them present only once. Input material: PBMCs. These receptors were collected from a man between 60 and 70 years old with colorectal cancer. The CDR3 runs from the conserved cysteine through the conserved F or W. Fields, in order: CDR3 length, clone size, D gene, J gene, V gene, CDR3 protein, CDR3 DNA. The D gene is left open where the match is weak. Part of the rows lack a size; the others show once, few, many or a class for expanded clones.

13,once,NA,TRBJ1-6,TRBV12-2,CASRLSNLSPLHF,TGTGCAAGTCGCCTTTCCAATCTTTCACCCCTCCACTTT
17,NA,TRBD2,TRBJ2-1,TRBV14,CASSQAGLAGGYNEQFF,TGTGCCAGCAGCCAAGCCGGACTAGCGGGGGGGTACAATGAGCAGTTCTTC
16,NA,NA,TRBJ1-6,TRBV30,CAWSVLGGSYNSPLHF,TGTGCCTGGAGTGTATTGGGGGGATCCTATAATTCACCCCTCCACTTT
15,NA,NA,TRBJ2-2,TRBV5-8,CASSVGTTNTGELFF,TGTGCCAGCAGCGTCGGGACAACGAACACCGGGGAGCTGTTTTTT
12,NA,NA,TRBJ1-1,TRBV2,CASSAGPAEAFF,TGTGCCAGCAGTGCGGGCCCAGCTGAAGCTTTCTTT
11,NA,NA,TRBJ2-7,TRBV28,CASGVQYEQYF,TGTGCCAGCGGGGTCCAATACGAGCAGTACTTC
13,NA,NA,TRBJ1-3,TRBV29-1,CSAITPGLNTIYF,TGCAGCGCCATAACCCCCGGTTTGAACACCATATATTTT
15,once,NA,TRBJ2-3,TRBV2,CASSHTRESTDTQYF,TGTGCCAGCAGTCACACTAGGGAGAGCACAGATACGCAGTATTTT
13,NA,NA,TRBJ1-1,TRBV19,CASSRGQNTEAFF,TGTGCCAGTAGTCGGGGCCAAAACACTGAAGCTTTCTTT
13,NA,NA,TRBJ1-5,TRBV7-2,CASSGTTNQPQHF,TGTGCCAGCAGCGGGACAACCAATCAGCCCCAGCATTTT
18,NA,NA,TRBJ2-6,TRBV5-1,CASSLVGLGSSGANVLTF,TGCGCCAGCAGCTTGGTCGGGTTGGGGAGCTCTGGGGCCAACGTCCTGACTTTC
15,NA,TRBD1,TRBJ1-1,TRBV3-1/TRBV3-2,CASSVRDRANTEAFF,TGTGCCAGCAGCGTCCGGGACAGAGCGAACACTGAAGCTTTCTTT
13,NA,NA,TRBJ2-4,TRBV7-2,CASSLGTPNIQYF,TGTGCCAGCAGCTTAGGAACCCCAAACATTCAGTACTTC
16,NA,TRBD1,TRBJ2-2,TRBV27,CASSLSPGTGAGELFF,TGTGCCAGCAGTTTATCACCCGGGACAGGGGCCGGGGAGCTGTTTTTT
13,NA,NA,TRBJ2-2,TRBV7-2,CASSRGVTGELFF,TGTGCCAGCAGCAGGGGAGTTACCGGGGAGCTGTTTTTT
14,NA,NA,TRBJ1-1,TRBV25-1,CASSALAPHTEAFF,TGTGCCAGCAGTGCCCTCGCACCCCACACTGAAGCTTTCTTT
14,NA,TRBD2,TRBJ2-5,TRBV7-8,CASRSGTSVETQYF,TGTGCCAGCAGGTCCGGGACTAGCGTGGAGACCCAGTACTTC
13,NA,TRBD2,TRBJ2-2,TRBV10-2,CASSGGATGELFF,TGCGCCAGCAGCGGGGGGGCAACCGGGGAGCTGTTTTTT
15,NA,TRBD1,TRBJ2-7,TRBV6-1,CASSEEGTGTHEQYF,TGTGCCAGCAGTGAAGAAGGGACAGGGACTCACGAGCAGTACTTC
17,NA,NA,TRBJ2-2,TRBV5-4,CASSLVGRGSRTGELFF,TGTGCCAGCAGCTTGGTAGGACGGGGGAGCAGGACCGGGGAGCTGTTTTTT
12,NA,NA,TRBJ2-1,TRBV6-5,CATFLFGNEQFF,TGTGCCACCTTTCTCTTTGGCAATGAGCAGTTCTTC
13,NA,NA,TRBJ1-1,TRBV21-1,CASSKASDTEAFF,TGTGCCAGCAGCAAAGCATCCGACACTGAAGCTTTCTTT
15,NA,NA,TRBJ2-7,TRBV28,CASGGTGVPAYEQYF,TGTGCCAGCGGGGGGACGGGGGTCCCGGCCTACGAGCAGTACTTC
13,NA,NA,TRBJ1-5,TRBV6-1,CASSETGGQPQHF,TGTGCCAGCAGTGAAACGGGGGGTCAGCCCCAGCATTTT
13,NA,NA,TRBJ1-5,TRBV12-3/TRBV12-4,CASSSRTNQPQHF,TGTGCCAGCAGTTCCAGGACCAATCAGCCCCAGCATTTT
15,few,NA,TRBJ2-2,TRBV10-3,CAIGNRDPNTGELFF,TGTGCCATAGGCAACAGGGATCCGAACACCGGGGAGCTGTTTTTT
15,NA,TRBD1,TRBJ2-7,TRBV2,CASSVAGATGDEQYF,TGTGCCAGCAGCGTCGCCGGGGCGACAGGGGACGAGCAGTACTTC
14,NA,NA,TRBJ2-5,TRBV11-3,CASSLGGLQETQYF,TGTGCCAGCAGCTTAGGAGGGCTGCAAGAGACCCAGTACTTC
17,NA,NA,TRBJ2-2,TRBV28,CASSLLGVPDPTGELFF,TGTGCCAGCAGTTTATTGGGTGTTCCGGATCCCACCGGGGAGCTGTTTTTT
13,NA,NA,TRBJ1-6,TRBV2,CASRGSYNSPLHF,TGTGCCAGCAGGGGCTCCTATAATTCACCCCTCCACTTT